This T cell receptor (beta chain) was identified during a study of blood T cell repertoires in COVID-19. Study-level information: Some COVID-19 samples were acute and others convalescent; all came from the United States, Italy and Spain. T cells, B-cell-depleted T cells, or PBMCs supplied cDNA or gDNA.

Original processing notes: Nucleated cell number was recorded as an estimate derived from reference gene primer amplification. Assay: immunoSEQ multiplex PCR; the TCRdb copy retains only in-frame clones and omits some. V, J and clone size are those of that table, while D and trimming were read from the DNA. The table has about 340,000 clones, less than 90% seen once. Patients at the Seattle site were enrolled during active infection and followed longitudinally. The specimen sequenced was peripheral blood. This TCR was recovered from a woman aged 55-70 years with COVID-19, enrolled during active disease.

CDR3 protein: CATLSGANVLTF. CDR3 coding DNA: TGTGCCACCCTTTCCGGGGCCAACGTCCTGACTTTC. V usage is TRBV10-3 and J usage is TRBJ2-6; no firm D call. The CDR3 length is 12 residues. Trimming stripped 10 bases from V and 4 bases from J, with 8 bases between. The germline V gene has CDR1 ENHRY and CDR2 SYGVKD.